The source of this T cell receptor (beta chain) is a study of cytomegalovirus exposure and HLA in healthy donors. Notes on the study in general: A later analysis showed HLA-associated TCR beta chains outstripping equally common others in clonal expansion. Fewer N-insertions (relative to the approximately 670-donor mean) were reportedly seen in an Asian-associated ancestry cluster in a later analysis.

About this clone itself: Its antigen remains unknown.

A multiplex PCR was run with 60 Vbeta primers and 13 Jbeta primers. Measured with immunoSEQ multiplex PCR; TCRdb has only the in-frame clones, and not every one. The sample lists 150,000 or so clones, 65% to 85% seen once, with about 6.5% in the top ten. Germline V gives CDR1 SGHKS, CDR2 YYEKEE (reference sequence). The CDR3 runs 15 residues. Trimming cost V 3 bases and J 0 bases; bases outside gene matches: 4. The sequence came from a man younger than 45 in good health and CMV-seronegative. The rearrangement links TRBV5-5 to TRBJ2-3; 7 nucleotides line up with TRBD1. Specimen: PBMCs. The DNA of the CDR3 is TGTGCCAGCAGCTCGGGACAGCCTAGCACAGATACGCAGTATTTT. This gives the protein CASSSGQPSTDTQYF.